The 22 T cell receptor beta chains in this list originate from one sample, sequenced in a study of response to subunit inactivated influenza vaccine. MiXCR, run by TCRdb on the RT-PCR reads, gives a single entry per CDR3 protein. The sample shows around 580,000 distinct CDR3 sequences, over 9.5% of them seen only once. The specimen comprised PBMCs from blood, sampled on the day of vaccination. These receptors were taken from a man in his forties or fifties who received an inactivated influenza vaccine.

This clonotype was seen a handful of times. This chain links TRBV18 with TRBJ2-7; TRBD2 might be the D (5 bases). Germline lookup yields CDR1 KGHSH and CDR2 LQKENI. This CDR3 has 13 amino acids. The V and J ends lost 3 bases and 3 bases respectively, with 9 bases between them. CDR3 DNA sequence: TGTGCCAGCTCACCGAGTGAGGGCTACGAGCAGTACTTC. This encodes CASSPSEGYEQYF.

The genes are TRBV2 and TRBJ2-1, with D perhaps given as TRBD1 or TRBD2 (7 bases each). Trimming left V 3 bases short and J 4 bases short, with 16 bases between. The germline V gene has CDR1 SNHLY and CDR2 FYNNEI. This CDR3 is built from 16 residues. The CDR3 DNA reads as TGTGCCAGCAGTGAGGTGACAGGGAGGGTATACAATGAGCAGTTCTTC. Its translation is CASSEVTGRVYNEQFF.

This clonotype was detected a few times. This chain connects TRBV5-1 to TRBJ2-7; weak D call: TRBD2 (6 bases). This CDR3 is built from 14 residues. Germline CDR1 SGHRS, CDR2 YFSETQ. V was trimmed by 6 bases and J by 3 bases, leaving 16 bases between them. The DNA for the CDR3 is TGCGCCAGCAAGCTTTGGGACGGGAGCTACGAGCAGTACTTC. This gives the protein CASKLWDGSYEQYF.

This clonotype was recorded a few times. The DNA for the CDR3 is TGCAGTGCTAGCCTGGCGGGGGTGCGGGGGGAGCAGTTCTTC. This sequence encodes CSASLAGVRGEQFF. V gene TRBV20-1 combines with J gene TRBJ2-1; 7 bases agree with TRBD2. The CDR3 is made up of 14 amino acids. V gave up 3 bases and J gave up 10 bases; unmatched junction bases: 12. CDR1 and CDR2 (germline): DFQATT, SNEGSKA (reference sequence).

In this sample, this clonotype turned up a few times. This chain links TRBV18 with TRBJ1-2, with 9 bases identical to TRBD1. The J segment lost 7 bases and the V segment lost 3 bases, leaving 12 bases of the junction unmatched. Germline CDR1 is KGHSH and CDR2 is LQKENI. The CDR3 consists of 16 residues. The CDR3 spells CASSPSFGQGSFGYTF. DNA of the CDR3: TGTGCCAGCTCACCGTCGTTTGGACAGGGGAGTTTTGGCTACACCTTC.

The chain has TRBV20-1 and TRBJ2-5; D may correspond to TRBD1 or TRBD2 (5 bases each). The V end lost 0 bases, the J end lost 7 bases, and 12 bases lay between the germline ends. The CDR3 spans 13 residues. Per germline, CDR1 DFQATT and CDR2 SNEGSKA (reference sequence). The CDR3 region has the DNA TGCAGTGCTAGAGATGGGGGTAGTCGGACCCAGTACTTC. As protein: CSARDGGSRTQYF.

This clonotype was seen a handful of times. V gene TRBV3-1 combines with J gene TRBJ2-1, with D uncertain. Germline V CDR1 and CDR2: LGHDT, YNNKEL (reference sequence). Trimming took off 1 base at V and 0 bases at J, with 10 bases between the two ends. This CDR3 is built from 16 residues. The CDR3 region has the DNA TGTGCCAGCAGCCAAGTGGTCCGGAGCTCCTACAATGAGCAGTTCTTC. Protein: CASSQVVRSSYNEQFF.

The chain carries TRBV6-2 or TRBV6-3 and TRBJ2-7; either TRBD1 or TRBD2 may fit D (6 bases each). This CDR3 comprises 16 residues. From germline, CDR1 is MNHEY and CDR2 SVGEGT. Trimming left V 4 bases short and J 2 bases short, with 18 bases between. The CDR3 DNA reads as TGTGCCAGCAGTTCCCCAGGGGACTTAACGCCCTACGAGCAGTACTTC. Amino acid sequence: CASSSPGDLTPYEQYF.

This clonotype was recorded a few times. The chain combines TRBV5-1 with TRBJ1-5, with 8 positions matching TRBD1. V dropped 4 bases and J dropped 5; count of bases not matched to a gene: 8. The germline V gene encodes CDR1 SGHRS and CDR2 YFSETQ. The CDR3 is 15 amino acids. The CDR3 nucleotides read TGCGCCAGCAGCATAGGACAGGGCCCCCATCAGCCCCAGCATTTT. Protein sequence: CASSIGQGPHQPQHF. The entire variable domain, with the rest obtained from reference TRBV5-1 and TRBJ1-5, is as follows: KAGVTQTPRYLIKTRGQQVTLSCSPISGHRSVSWYQQTPGQGLQFLFEYFSETQRNKGNFPGRFSGRQFSNSRSEMNVSTLELGDSALYLCASSIGQGPHQPQHFGDGTRLSIL.

This clonotype has a handful of counts. This chain's CDR3 is CSAAGGRGGPEAFF. For the CDR3, the DNA is TGCAGTGCAGCCGGGGGCAGGGGTGGGCCTGAAGCTTTCTTT. V gene TRBV20-1 combines with J gene TRBJ1-1; weak D call: TRBD1 (6 bases). CDR1 is DFQATT, CDR2 SNEGSKA, per germline (reference sequence). This CDR3 has 14 amino acids. The ends were cut back, 6 bases at V and 6 bases at J, with 20 bases in the middle.

This chain uses TRBV4-2 with TRBJ1-1; the D gene is possibly TRBD1 (6 bases). The CDR3 length is 15 residues. Germline lookup yields CDR1 LGHNA and CDR2 YNFKEQ. V shed 1 base and J shed 4 bases, with 13 bases lying between them. CDR3 sequence reads: CASSQVGGHGTEAFF. For the CDR3, the DNA is TGTGCCAGCAGCCAAGTCGGGGGGCACGGCACTGAAGCTTTCTTT.

At least ten counts were recorded for this clonotype. J is TRBJ2-3 and V is TRBV30; D not resolved. Trimming pared 4 bases from V and 0 bases from J, leaving 8 bases between. The CDR3 sequence is 13 residues long. CDR1 GTSNPN and CDR2 SVGIG come from the germline V gene (reference sequence). CDR3 bases: TGTGCCTGGAATCTGGGTAGCACAGATACGCAGTATTTT. It translates to CAWNLGSTDTQYF.

This clonotype was seen only a few times. This chain joins TRBV9 and TRBJ1-6; 8 positions match TRBD1. The CDR3 has 16 residues. The germline gives CDR1 SGDLS, CDR2 YYNGEE. J lost 7 bases, V lost 3 bases, and 9 bases had no gene match. The DNA for the CDR3 is TGTGCCAGCAGCGGTTCAGGGGGCGGGAGCAATTCACCCCTCCACTTT. This encodes CASSGSGGGSNSPLHF.

This clonotype has at least ten counts. This rearrangement joins TRBV7-2 to TRBJ2-2, with D maybe TRBD2 (6 bases). Germline-derived CDR1 and CDR2 are SGHTA and FQGNSA. The CDR3 sequence is 16 residues long. The V gene lost 0 bases and the J gene lost 0 bases, with 8 bases spanning the gap. The CDR3 nucleotides read TGTGCCAGCAGCTTAGCAGGAGGGCCGAACACCGGGGAGCTGTTTTTT. Protein product: CASSLAGGPNTGELFF.

The J gene is TRBJ2-1, the V gene TRBV6-5, with TRBD2 matching over 12 bases. The CDR3 has 18 amino acids. V shed 0 bases and J 12 bases; nucleotides not matched to a gene: 15. Germline V lookup: CDR1 MNHEY, CDR2 SVGAGI. The CDR3 sequence is CASSYSGLAGGRTRGQFF. CDR3 coding DNA: TGTGCCAGCAGTTACTCGGGACTAGCGGGCGGGAGAACCCGTGGGCAGTTCTTC.

This clonotype was picked up a small number of times. The chain is built from TRBV7-2 and TRBJ1-6; D unresolved. The V gene lost 2 bases and the J gene lost 7 bases, with 18 bases spanning the gap. CDR1 and CDR2 from the germline V gene are SGHTA and FQGNSA. The CDR3 spans 17 residues. CDR3 coding DNA: TGTGCCAGCAGCTTATATTACGCCCAGAGCAAGAATTCACCCCTCCACTTT. Protein product: CASSLYYAQSKNSPLHF.

This clonotype was seen more than once but under ten times. V and J are TRBV10-2 and TRBJ2-4; D uncertain. The germline gives CDR1 WSHSY, CDR2 SAAADI. There are 13 residues in the CDR3. V shed 4 bases and J shed 7 bases, with 11 bases lying between them. The CDR3 DNA follows: TGCGCCAGCAGTGGAGGTTTCCAGAACATTCAGTACTTC. It yields the protein CASSGGFQNIQYF.

There are a few counts of this clonotype. The chain employs TRBV4-2 and TRBJ2-2; D tentatively reads TRBD1 or TRBD2 (5 bases each). CDR3 length: 18 amino acids. Germline CDR1 LGHNA, CDR2 YNFKEQ. Trimming left V 0 bases short and J 4 bases short, with 18 bases between. CDR3 DNA: TGTGCCAGCAGCCAAGACCGTCGGGGCAGGGTCGGCACCGGGGAGCTGTTTTTT. This gives the protein CASSQDRRGRVGTGELFF.

This clonotype occurred a few times. The rearrangement joins TRBV5-1 to TRBJ2-1; D perhaps matches TRBD2 (6 bases). CDR1 and CDR2 from the germline V gene are SGHRS and YFSETQ. The CDR3 loop spans 14 amino acids. V was cut by 3 bases and J by 4 bases, with 11 bases left in between. The CDR3 sequence: CASSSTAGYNEQFF. The CDR3 DNA reads as TGCGCCAGCAGCTCAACGGCGGGGTACAATGAGCAGTTCTTC.

The V call is TRBV7-6, the J call TRBJ2-1; D might be TRBD2 (7 bases). Germline V gene data show CDR1 as SGHVS and CDR2 as FNYEAQ. There are 14 residues in the CDR3. With 5 bases removed from V and 8 bases from J, the gap between germline ends came to 16 bases. CDR3 protein: CASSARGGRDEQFF. CDR3 DNA sequence: TGTGCCAGCAGCGCAAGGGGGGGTCGAGATGAGCAGTTCTTC.

J is TRBJ2-7 and V is TRBV7-2; the D call may be TRBD1 or TRBD2 (6 bases each). V lost 2 bases and J 3 bases, leaving 11 bases between the germline ends. This CDR3 is built from 14 residues. The germline V gene encodes CDR1 SGHTA and CDR2 FQGNSA. This CDR3 is CASSLNGGGYEQYF. DNA for the CDR3: TGTGCCAGCAGCTTAAACGGGGGCGGCTACGAGCAGTACTTC. Full variable domain (remainder filled in from reference TRBV7-2 and TRBJ2-7): GAGVSQSPSNKVTEKGKDVELRCDPISGHTALYWYRQSLGQGLEFLIYFQGNSAPDKSGLPSDRFSAERTGGSVSTLTIQRTQQEDSAVYLCASSLNGGGYEQYFGPGTRLTVT.

The chain joins TRBV19 to TRBJ1-5, with D unresolved. Germline lookup yields CDR1 LNHDA and CDR2 SQIVND (reference sequence). There are 15 residues in the CDR3. Trimming pared 3 bases from V and 0 bases from J, leaving 9 bases between. The CDR3 DNA reads as TGTGCCAGTAGTATCACAGCGACTAGCAATCAGCCCCAGCATTTT. Protein sequence: CASSITATSNQPQHF.